These 14 T cell receptor beta chains share one sample of origin, sequenced in a study of beta chain features in type 1 diabetes. Study-level points and caveats: Type 1 diabetes patients had moderately but significantly shorter TCRB CDR3s in all four CD4+ subsets.

As every portion of the isolated RNA was reverse transcribed, the sequencing read expressed TCRB transcripts. Repertoires were generated with immunoSEQ multiplex PCR, while TCRdb's copy carries only in-frame clones and drops some. The table records 550,000 to 850,000 clones, around 15% of them present only once. These receptors' antigens are unknown. Material: naive CD4+ T cells from blood. These receptors were taken from a man aged 18-30 years with type 1 diabetes.

The CDR3 sequence: CASSSKTGRGTEAFF. Here the CDR3 DNA reads TGTGCCAGCAGTTCGAAAACAGGGAGGGGCACTGAAGCTTTCTTT. This sequence joins TRBV27 and TRBJ1-1; weak D call: TRBD1 (6 bases). The length of the CDR3 is 15 residues. From germline, CDR1 is MNHEY and CDR2 SMNVEV (reference sequence). Trimming pared 4 bases from V and 4 bases from J, leaving 16 bases between.

This clone was seen more than once but under ten times. The DNA of the CDR3 is TGCAGCGTTGGTGGGGGGCCGGGGGATACGCAGTATTTT. It is translated as CSVGGGPGDTQYF. V and J are TRBV29-1 and TRBJ2-3; D is perhaps TRBD1 or TRBD2 (6 bases each). Trimming stripped 4 bases from V and 6 bases from J, with 14 bases between. The CDR3 consists of 13 residues. Germline V CDR1 and CDR2: SQVTM, ANQGSEA.

The V call is TRBV6-5, the J call TRBJ2-7; no firm D call. Germline V gives CDR1 MNHEY, CDR2 SVGAGI. The V gene lost 0 bases and the J gene lost 2 bases, with 11 bases spanning the gap. The CDR3 loop spans 15 amino acids. CDR3 DNA sequence: TGTGCCAGCAGTTACTCGTCGGTCTTGGCCTACGAGCAGTACTTC. It is translated as CASSYSSVLAYEQYF.

The chain is built from TRBV5-1 and TRBJ1-5; 8 bases match TRBD1. V gave up 0 bases and J gave up 3 bases; unmatched junction bases: 2. Germline V gene lookup returns CDR1 SGHRS and CDR2 YFSETQ. This CDR3 region has 15 residues. DNA of the CDR3: TGCGCCAGCAGCTTGGCAGGGGGCAACAATCAGCCCCAGCATTTT. Translated, it gives CASSLAGGNNQPQHF.

CDR3 sequence (DNA): TGTGCCAGCAGTTTACGCCCGGGCGGATCCTACAATGAGCAGTTCTTC. Amino acids: CASSLRPGGSYNEQFF. The chain combines TRBV27 with TRBJ2-1, with unresolved D. The CDR3 contains 16 residues. The V gene's germline CDR1 is MNHEY and CDR2 SMNVEV (reference sequence). Trimming took 2 bases from V and 1 from J, leaving 12 bases between them.

This chain links TRBV6-1 with TRBJ1-5; D ambiguous. Germline V gene data show CDR1 as MNHNS and CDR2 as SASEGT. This CDR3 is 15 amino acids long. Trimming removed 3 bases from V and 0 bases from J, with 9 bases in between. This CDR3 is CASSERLYSNQPQHF. The CDR3, as DNA: TGTGCCAGCAGTGAGAGGCTGTATAGCAATCAGCCCCAGCATTTT.

This clone was observed a few times. This sequence joins TRBV7-9 and TRBJ1-5; D is perhaps TRBD1 (6 bases). Trimming took off 1 base at V and 3 bases at J, with 13 bases between the two ends. Germline V gene lookup returns CDR1 SEHNR and CDR2 FQNEAQ (reference sequence). This CDR3 contains 16 residues. CDR3 loop: CASSLGPGALNQPQHF. The CDR3 coding sequence is TGTGCCAGCAGCTTAGGTCCAGGGGCCCTCAATCAGCCCCAGCATTTT.

This clone was seen only a few times. This sequence joins TRBV7-2 and TRBJ2-7; no clear D gene. V was trimmed by 0 bases and J by 0 bases, leaving 15 bases between them. There are 17 residues in the CDR3. Germline CDR1 is SGHTA and CDR2 is FQGNSA. CDR3 sequence: CASSLALGGPSSYEQYF. CDR3 DNA: TGTGCCAGCAGCTTAGCGCTTGGCGGCCCTAGCTCCTACGAGCAGTACTTC.

This clone was seen more than once but under ten times. The CDR3 DNA reads as TGTGCCAGTAGTAGACGGGACAGAGACACCGGGGAGCTGTTTTTT. This encodes CASSRRDRDTGELFF. V gene TRBV19 combines with J gene TRBJ2-2; 7 bases fit TRBD1. Germline V lookup: CDR1 LNHDA, CDR2 SQIVND (reference sequence). The trim removed 4 bases at V and 3 bases at J, leaving 5 bases unmatched. This CDR3 spans 15 amino acids.

This clone turned up a few times. Other DNA sequences in the same sample also yield this CDR3. The V and J genes are TRBV2 and TRBJ2-5; no reliable D call. The CDR3 covers 11 residues. In germline, CDR1 is SNHLY, CDR2 FYNNEI. Trimming shortened V by 2 bases and J by 5 bases, and 3 bases separated the two germline ends. The CDR3 DNA is TGTGCCAGCAGTGAATTCGAGACCCAGTACTTC. Its translation is CASSEFETQYF.

The table lists this clone with a few counts. V and J are TRBV7-9 and TRBJ1-1, with 7 nucleotides matching TRBD1. CDR3 length: 16 amino acids. The trim removed 5 bases at V and 5 bases at J, leaving 14 bases unmatched. The germline V gene has CDR1 SEHNR and CDR2 FQNEAQ (reference sequence). CDR3 DNA sequence: TGTGCCAGCAGCCCTAGTTGGCAGGGGGACCTGACTGAAGCTTTCTTT. Its protein product is CASSPSWQGDLTEAFF. Full variable domain (rest looked up from reference TRBV7-9 and TRBJ1-1): DTGVSQNPRHKITKRGQNVTFRCDPISEHNRLYWYRQTLGQGPEFLTYFQNEAQLEKSRLLSDRFSAERPKGSFSTLEIQRTEQGDSAMYLCASSPSWQGDLTEAFFGQGTRLTVV.

This clone was detected only a few times. The chain recombines TRBV7-2 with TRBJ2-1, with D perhaps matching TRBD1 (5 bases). The germline V gene has CDR1 SGHTA and CDR2 FQGNSA. V lost 1 base, J lost 13 bases, and 17 bases lay in between. The CDR3 has 14 amino acids. The chain's CDR3 is CASSLVGRERGQFF. The CDR3 nucleotides are TGTGCCAGCAGCTTAGTCGGCAGGGAAAGGGGACAGTTCTTC. The whole variable domain, filled in from reference TRBV7-2 and TRBJ2-1, reads GAGVSQSPSNKVTEKGKDVELRCDPISGHTALYWYRQSLGQGLEFLIYFQGNSAPDKSGLPSDRFSAERTGGSVSTLTIQRTQQEDSAVYLCASSLVGRERGQFFGPGTRLTVL.

This clone has more than one count but fewer than ten. The genes are TRBV5-4 and TRBJ2-3, with 11 bases lining up with TRBD2. CDR3 length: 19 amino acids. The ends lost 4 bases at V and 0 bases at J; junction bases unmatched: 13. Germline V gene sequence: CDR1 SGHNT, CDR2 YYREEE (reference sequence). The CDR3 DNA follows: TGTGCCAGCAGCGACACTAGCGGGGGTAATTCGTGGAGCACAGATACGCAGTATTTT. Translated: CASSDTSGGNSWSTDTQYF.

In this sample, this clone turned up a few times. As DNA, the CDR3 is TGTGCCAGCAGCGTAGACACCTATCTCGGGAATGAGCAGTTCTTC. Amino acid sequence: CASSVDTYLGNEQFF. This chain uses TRBV9 with TRBJ2-1, with no clear D. Per germline, CDR1 SGDLS and CDR2 YYNGEE. V was pared by 0 bases and J by 7 bases, with 14 bases between. There are 15 residues in the CDR3. The full variable domain, its missing parts supplied by reference TRBV9 and TRBJ2-1, is DSGVTQTPKHLITATGQRVTLRCSPRSGDLSVYWYQQSLDQGLQFLIQYYNGEERAKGNILERFSAQQFPDLHSELNLSSLELGDSALYFCASSVDTYLGNEQFFGPGTRLTVL.